This entry concerns a single T cell receptor (beta chain). Its antigen is still unknown. The J segment lost 2 bases and the V segment lost 0 bases, leaving 11 bases of the junction unmatched. CDR3 length equals 18 residues. Germline CDR1 SGHDT, CDR2 YYEEEE. PCR primers comprised 60 Vbeta and 13 Jbeta primers. Clones were read by immunoSEQ multiplex PCR, and TCRdb kept only the in-frame ones, dropping some. The sample has 180,000 or so clones, 62% seen once. This entry belongs to a study of cytomegalovirus exposure and HLA in healthy donors. Study at large: Some 85 million unique TCRs, all from HLA-typed donors, were included in an early release of the data. Broader study findings: Researchers catalogued some 160 TCR beta chains as cytomegalovirus-associated. Some V segments, including TRBV6-2 and TRBV6-3, were excluded as indistinguishable.

Sequences were obtained from PBMCs. V and J are TRBV5-6 and TRBJ2-1, with 7 bases aligning to TRBD2. The sequence was obtained from a middle-aged man in good health and CMV-seronegative. For the CDR3, the DNA is TGTGCCAGCAGCTTGGCGGCGGGGGAAAGCCTTACCTACAATGAGCAGTTCTTC. Residues: CASSLAAGESLTYNEQFF.